One TCR beta chain is described in this entry. This clone showed up just a few times. Its antigen target is currently unknown. No much larger clone exists at a distance of one base, and base qualities are not known. Genomic DNA was extracted from sorted cells with the Quick-DNA Microprep Kit. Amplification of TCRbeta DNA was done with the immunoSEQ hsTCRbeta kit, following the protocol from the manufacturer. TCRbeta libraries were sequenced on an Illumina MiSeq instrument. The original methods were these. Following removal of out-of-frame sequences, 2,204,828 distinct TCRbeta sequences were retained, with an average of roughly 70,000 per individual. Each individual was scored according to the count of about 150 previously reported CMV-associated TCRbeta sequences and the total productive distinct TCRbeta count. A beta-binomial model was reimplemented in Python, and scikit-learn random forests with default parameters were trained on data from the US cohort. Classifier performance on the Belgian cohort was summarized as median AUC with percentile confidence intervals calculated over 10,000 bootstrap iterations. This is the immuneACCESS table as TCRdb keeps it, with only in-frame sequences that have V and J called. A part of the clones is gone; compared with another copy, unresolved V genes explain less than half, and the rest is unexplained. V and J calls and clone size are given by that table; D and trimming were obtained from the DNA. Recorded for this sample are approximately 49,000 clones; around four fifths of them occurred a single time. The leading ten clones occupy 0.55% to 0.7% of the sample.

The data stem from a study of memory CD4+ T cells and cytomegalovirus serostatus (dated by TCRdb to between 2017 and 2020). The study in broad terms: The approximately 35 healthy Belgian adults in the cohort included 9 who were CMV seropositive and roughly 25 who were CMV seronegative. CD4+ memory TCRbeta repertoires of a Belgian cohort with known cytomegalovirus serostatus were sequenced in order to replicate a published TCR-based CMV serostatus classifier.

The research as a whole found: On the Belgian cohort, the classifier based on the original framework reached a median bootstrapped AUC of approximately 0.95, with a 95% CI of 0.76-1.00. Among the 150 or so previously reported CMV-associated TCRbeta sequences, 67 showed up in the CD4+ memory repertoires, with each one found in between one and five individuals. Only CD4+CD45RO+ memory cells were sequenced, in contrast to the original study, which included naive and memory CD4+ and CD8+ populations. The results were interpreted as suggesting that the CMV-associated TCR signature is mostly present in the CD4+ memory repertoire. For CMV serostatus prediction, a median bootstrapped AUC of approximately 0.95 was reached with the original framework, and a median bootstrapped AUC of roughly 0.92 was reached with a US-trained random forest.

A FACSAria II was used to sort memory CD4+ T cells, defined as single viable CD3+CD4+CD8-CD45RO+ cells. CMV serostatus was assessed using a Roche Elecsys assay, by which serum IgG against CMV pp150, pp28, p38 and p52 was detected. After the samples were thawed, total CD4+ T cells were enriched through positive selection using CD4 magnetic microbeads. The samples came from a different study that was designed specifically to examine the CD4+ T cell memory repertoire. Peripheral blood mononuclear cells were isolated and cryopreserved following standard operating procedures; serum was stored at -80 °C. Staining used CD3-PerCP (BW264/56), CD4-APC (RPA-T4), CD45RO-PE (UCHT1) and CD8-Pacific Orange (3B5) antibodies, with Sytox blue excluding non-viable cells. The CDR3, from cysteine to phenylalanine, totals 19 residues. This entry keeps only the CDR3 DNA: 57 bases, framed from base 1. CDR1 LGHNA and CDR2 YNFKEQ are derived from the germline V gene. Cut back by 0 bases and 6 bases, the V and J ends lie 21 bases apart.

The sequence was obtained from an adult in good health and CMV-seronegative. The receptor chain draws on TRBV4-2 and TRBJ1-6; tentative D gene TRBD1, with 5 bases matching. What was sequenced was memory CD4+ T cells from blood. CDR3 sequence: CASSQDWIPKGTGNSPLHF. The DNA is TGTGCCAGCAGCCAAGATTGGATCCCCAAGGGGACGGGTAATTCACCCCTCCACTTT.